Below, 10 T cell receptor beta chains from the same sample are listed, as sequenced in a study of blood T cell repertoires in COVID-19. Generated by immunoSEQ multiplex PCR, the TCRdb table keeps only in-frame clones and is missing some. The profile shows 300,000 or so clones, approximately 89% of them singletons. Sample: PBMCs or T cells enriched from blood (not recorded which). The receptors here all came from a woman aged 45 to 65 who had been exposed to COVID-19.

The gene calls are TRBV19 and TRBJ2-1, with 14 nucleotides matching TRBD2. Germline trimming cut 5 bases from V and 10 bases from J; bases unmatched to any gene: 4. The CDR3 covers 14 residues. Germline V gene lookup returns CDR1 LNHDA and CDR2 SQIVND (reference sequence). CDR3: CASSSTSGGAEQFF. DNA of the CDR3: TGTGCCAGTAGTTCGACTAGCGGGGGGGCCGAGCAGTTCTTC.

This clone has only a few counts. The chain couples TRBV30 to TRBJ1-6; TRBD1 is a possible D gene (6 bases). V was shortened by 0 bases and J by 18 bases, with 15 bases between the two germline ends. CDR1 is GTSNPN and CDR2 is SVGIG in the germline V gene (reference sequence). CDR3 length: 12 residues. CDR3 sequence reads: CAWSVPAGVSHF. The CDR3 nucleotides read TGTGCCTGGAGTGTCCCGGCAGGGGTTTCCCACTTT.

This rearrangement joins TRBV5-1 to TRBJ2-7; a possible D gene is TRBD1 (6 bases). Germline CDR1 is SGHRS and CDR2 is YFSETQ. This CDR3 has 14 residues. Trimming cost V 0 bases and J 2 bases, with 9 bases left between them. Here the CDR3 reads CASSLGQEPYEQYF. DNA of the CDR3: TGCGCCAGCAGCTTGGGACAGGAGCCCTACGAGCAGTACTTC. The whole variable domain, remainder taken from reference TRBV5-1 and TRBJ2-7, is KAGVTQTPRYLIKTRGQQVTLSCSPISGHRSVSWYQQTPGQGLQFLFEYFSETQRNKGNFPGRFSGRQFSNSRSEMNVSTLELGDSALYLCASSLGQEPYEQYFGPGTRLTVT.

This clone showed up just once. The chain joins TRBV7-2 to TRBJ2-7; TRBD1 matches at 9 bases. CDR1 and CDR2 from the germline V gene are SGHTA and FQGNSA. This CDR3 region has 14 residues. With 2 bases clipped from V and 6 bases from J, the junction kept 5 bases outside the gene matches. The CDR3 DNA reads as TGTGCCAGCAGCTTAACAGGGGGCACAGGCGAGCAGTACTTC. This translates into CASSLTGGTGEQYF. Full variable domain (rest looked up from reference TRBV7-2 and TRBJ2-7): GAGVSQSPSNKVTEKGKDVELRCDPISGHTALYWYRQSLGQGLEFLIYFQGNSAPDKSGLPSDRFSAERTGGSVSTLTIQRTQQEDSAVYLCASSLTGGTGEQYFGPGTRLTVT.

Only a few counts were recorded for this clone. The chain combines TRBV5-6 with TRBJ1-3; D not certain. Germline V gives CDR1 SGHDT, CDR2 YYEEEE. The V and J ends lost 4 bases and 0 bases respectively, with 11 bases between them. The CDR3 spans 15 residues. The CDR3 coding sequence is TGTGCCAGCAGCATACCCGGGATCTCTGGAAACACCATATATTTT. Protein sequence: CASSIPGISGNTIYF.

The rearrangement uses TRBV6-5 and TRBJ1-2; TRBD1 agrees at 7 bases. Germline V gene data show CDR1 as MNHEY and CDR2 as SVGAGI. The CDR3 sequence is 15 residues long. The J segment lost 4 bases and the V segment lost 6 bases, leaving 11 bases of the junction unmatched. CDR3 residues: CASRLSGAGGYGYTF. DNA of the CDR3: TGTGCCAGCAGACTCTCGGGGGCAGGGGGCTATGGCTACACCTTC.

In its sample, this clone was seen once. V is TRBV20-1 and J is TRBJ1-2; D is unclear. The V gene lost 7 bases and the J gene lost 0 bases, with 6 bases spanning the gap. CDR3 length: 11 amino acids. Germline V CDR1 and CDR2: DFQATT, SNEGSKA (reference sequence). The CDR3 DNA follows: TGCAGTGTCAGTTCTAACTATGGCTACACCTTC. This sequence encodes CSVSSNYGYTF.

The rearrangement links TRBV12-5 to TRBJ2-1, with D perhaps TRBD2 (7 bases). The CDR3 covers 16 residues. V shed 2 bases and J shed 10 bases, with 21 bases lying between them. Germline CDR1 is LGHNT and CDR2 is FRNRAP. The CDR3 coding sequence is TGTGCTAGTGGTTTGTCGGTGGGGGGGCCGGTGTCGGAGCAGTTCTTC. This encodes CASGLSVGGPVSEQFF.

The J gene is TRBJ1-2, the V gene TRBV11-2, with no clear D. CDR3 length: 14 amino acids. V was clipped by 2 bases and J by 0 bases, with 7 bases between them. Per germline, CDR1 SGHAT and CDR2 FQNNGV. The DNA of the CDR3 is TGTGCCAGCAGCTTACGGGGAACTAACTATGGCTACACCTTC. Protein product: CASSLRGTNYGYTF.

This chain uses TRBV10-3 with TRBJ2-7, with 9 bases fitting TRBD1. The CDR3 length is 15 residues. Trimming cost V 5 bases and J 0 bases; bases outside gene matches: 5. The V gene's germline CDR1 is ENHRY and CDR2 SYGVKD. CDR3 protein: CAISPQGALSYEQYF. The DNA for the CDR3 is TGTGCCATCAGTCCACAGGGGGCTCTCTCCTACGAGCAGTACTTC.